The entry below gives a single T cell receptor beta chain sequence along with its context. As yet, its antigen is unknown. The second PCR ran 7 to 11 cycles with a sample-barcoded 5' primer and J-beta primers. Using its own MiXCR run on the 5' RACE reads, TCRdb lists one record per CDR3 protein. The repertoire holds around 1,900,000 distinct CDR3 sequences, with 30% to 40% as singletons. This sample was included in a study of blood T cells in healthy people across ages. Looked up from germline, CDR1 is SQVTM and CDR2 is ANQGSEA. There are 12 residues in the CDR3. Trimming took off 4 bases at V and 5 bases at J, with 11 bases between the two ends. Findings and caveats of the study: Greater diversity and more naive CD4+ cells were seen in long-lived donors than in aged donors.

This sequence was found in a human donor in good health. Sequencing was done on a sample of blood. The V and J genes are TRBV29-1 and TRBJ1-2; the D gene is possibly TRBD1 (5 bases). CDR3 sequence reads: CSVVDTSYGYTF. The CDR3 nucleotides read TGCAGCGTTGTGGACACCAGTTATGGCTACACCTTC.